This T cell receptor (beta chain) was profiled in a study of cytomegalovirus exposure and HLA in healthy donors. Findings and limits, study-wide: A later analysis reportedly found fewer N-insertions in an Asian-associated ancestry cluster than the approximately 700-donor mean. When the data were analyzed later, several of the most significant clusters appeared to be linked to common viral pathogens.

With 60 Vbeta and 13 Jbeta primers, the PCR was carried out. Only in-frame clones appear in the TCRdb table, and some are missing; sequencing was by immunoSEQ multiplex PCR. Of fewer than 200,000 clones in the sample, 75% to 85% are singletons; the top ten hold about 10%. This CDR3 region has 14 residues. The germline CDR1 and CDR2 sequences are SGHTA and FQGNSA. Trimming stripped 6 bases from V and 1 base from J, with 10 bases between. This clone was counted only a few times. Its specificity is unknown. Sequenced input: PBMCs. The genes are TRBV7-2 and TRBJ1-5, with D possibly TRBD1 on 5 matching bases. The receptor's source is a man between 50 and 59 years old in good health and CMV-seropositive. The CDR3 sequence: CASSTGGSNQPQHF. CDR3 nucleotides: TGTGCCAGCAGTACAGGAGGGAGCAATCAGCCCCAGCATTTT.